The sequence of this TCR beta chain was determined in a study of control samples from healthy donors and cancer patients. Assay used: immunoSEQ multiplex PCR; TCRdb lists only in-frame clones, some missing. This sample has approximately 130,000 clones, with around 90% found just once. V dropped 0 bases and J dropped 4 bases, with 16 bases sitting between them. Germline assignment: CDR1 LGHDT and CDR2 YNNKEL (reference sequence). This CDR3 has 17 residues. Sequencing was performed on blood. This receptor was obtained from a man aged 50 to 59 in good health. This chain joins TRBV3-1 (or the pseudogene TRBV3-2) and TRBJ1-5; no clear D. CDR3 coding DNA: TGTGCCAGCAGCCAAGATTTTGGCGGAGTAGGTAATCAGCCCCAGCATTTT. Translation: CASSQDFGGVGNQPQHF.